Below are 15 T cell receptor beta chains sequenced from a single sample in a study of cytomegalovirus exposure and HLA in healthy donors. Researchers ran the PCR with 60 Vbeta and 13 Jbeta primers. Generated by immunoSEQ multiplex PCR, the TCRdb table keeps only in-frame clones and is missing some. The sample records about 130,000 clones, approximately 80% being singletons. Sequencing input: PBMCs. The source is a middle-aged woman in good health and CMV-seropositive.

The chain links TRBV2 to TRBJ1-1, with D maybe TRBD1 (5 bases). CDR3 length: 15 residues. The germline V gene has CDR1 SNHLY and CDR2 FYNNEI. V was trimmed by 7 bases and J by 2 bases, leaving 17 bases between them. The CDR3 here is CASTLRGGSNTEAFF. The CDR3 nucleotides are TGTGCCAGCACCTTGCGGGGGGGTAGTAACACTGAAGCTTTCTTT.

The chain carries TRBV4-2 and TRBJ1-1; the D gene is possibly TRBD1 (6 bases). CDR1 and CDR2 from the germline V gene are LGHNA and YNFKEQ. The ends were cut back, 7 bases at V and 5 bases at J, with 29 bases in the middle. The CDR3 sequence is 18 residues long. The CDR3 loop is CASTPGGGWFPGETEAFF. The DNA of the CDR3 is TGTGCCAGCACCCCGGGAGGGGGGTGGTTTCCCGGCGAAACTGAAGCTTTCTTT.

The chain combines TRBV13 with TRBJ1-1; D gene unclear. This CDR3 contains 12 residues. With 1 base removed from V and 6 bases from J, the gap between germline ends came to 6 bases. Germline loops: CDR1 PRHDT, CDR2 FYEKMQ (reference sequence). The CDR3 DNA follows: TGTGCCAGCAGCTTAGTTGTCGCTGAAGCTTTCTTT. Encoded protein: CASSLVVAEAFF.

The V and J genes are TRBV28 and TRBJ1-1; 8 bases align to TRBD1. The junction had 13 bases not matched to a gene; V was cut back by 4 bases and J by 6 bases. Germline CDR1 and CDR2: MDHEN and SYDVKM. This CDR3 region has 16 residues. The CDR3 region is CASSSGLGKQGAEAFF. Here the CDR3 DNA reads TGTGCCAGCAGTTCTGGACTAGGGAAACAGGGGGCTGAAGCTTTCTTT.

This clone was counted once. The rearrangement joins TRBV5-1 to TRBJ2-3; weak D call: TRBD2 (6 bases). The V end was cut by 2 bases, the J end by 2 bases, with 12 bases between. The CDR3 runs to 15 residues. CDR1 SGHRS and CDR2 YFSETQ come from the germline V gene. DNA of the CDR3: TGCGCCAGCAGCTTAACAACGGGAGACACAGATACGCAGTATTTT. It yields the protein CASSLTTGDTDTQYF.

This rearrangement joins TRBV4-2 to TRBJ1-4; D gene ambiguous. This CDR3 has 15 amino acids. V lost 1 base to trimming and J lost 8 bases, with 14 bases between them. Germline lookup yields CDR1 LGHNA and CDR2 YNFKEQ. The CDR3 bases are TGTGCCAGCAGCCAAGGCGAGGGCGCGACGGAAAAACTGTTTTTT. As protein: CASSQGEGATEKLFF.

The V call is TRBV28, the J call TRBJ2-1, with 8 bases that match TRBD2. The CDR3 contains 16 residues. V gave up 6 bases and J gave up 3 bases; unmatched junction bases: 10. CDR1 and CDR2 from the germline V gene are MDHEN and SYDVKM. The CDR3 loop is CASSGRGGVGYNEQFF. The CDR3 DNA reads TGTGCCAGCAGCGGCCGGGGGGGCGTGGGCTACAATGAGCAGTTCTTC.

In DNA, the CDR3 is TGCAGCGTTGAGGACAGGGGATACTGGCAGACCCAGTACTTC. It specifies CSVEDRGYWQTQYF. The chain links TRBV29-1 to TRBJ2-5; TRBD1 agrees at 9 bases. V lost 3 bases and J lost 6; bases outside the gene matches: 8. Germline-derived CDR1 and CDR2 are SQVTM and ANQGSEA. The CDR3 is made up of 14 amino acids.

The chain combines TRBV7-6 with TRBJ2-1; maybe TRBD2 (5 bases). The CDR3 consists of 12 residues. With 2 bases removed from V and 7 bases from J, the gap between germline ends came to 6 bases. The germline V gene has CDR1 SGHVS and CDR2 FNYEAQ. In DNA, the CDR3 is TGTGCCAGCAGCTTATCGGGGAATGAGCAGTTCTTC. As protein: CASSLSGNEQFF.

CDR3 coding DNA: TGTGCCAGCAGCGTAGGACCAGGGTCCTCTGGAAACACCATATATTTT. Amino acids: CASSVGPGSSGNTIYF. The V gene is TRBV9, the J gene TRBJ1-3, with D maybe TRBD1 (5 bases). Germline V gene lookup returns CDR1 SGDLS and CDR2 YYNGEE. Trimming took 0 bases from V and 0 from J, leaving 10 bases between them. The length of the CDR3 is 16 residues.

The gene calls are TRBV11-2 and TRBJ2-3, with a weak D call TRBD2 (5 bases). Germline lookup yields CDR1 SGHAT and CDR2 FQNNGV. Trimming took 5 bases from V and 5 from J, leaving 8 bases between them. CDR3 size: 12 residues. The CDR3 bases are TGTGCCAGCAGCCGGACTCGAGATACGCAGTATTTT. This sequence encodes CASSRTRDTQYF.

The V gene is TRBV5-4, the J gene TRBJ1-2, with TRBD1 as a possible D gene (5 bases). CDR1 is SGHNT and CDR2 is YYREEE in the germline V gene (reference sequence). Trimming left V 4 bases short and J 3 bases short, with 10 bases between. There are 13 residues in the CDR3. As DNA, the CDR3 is TGTGCCAGCAGCAAGACAGAAGACTATGGCTACACCTTC. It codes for CASSKTEDYGYTF.

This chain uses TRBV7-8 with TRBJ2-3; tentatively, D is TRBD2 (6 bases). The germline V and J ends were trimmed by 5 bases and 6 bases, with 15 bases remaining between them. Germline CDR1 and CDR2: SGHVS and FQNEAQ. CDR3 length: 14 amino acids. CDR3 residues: CASSLDSRGDTQYF. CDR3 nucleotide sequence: TGTGCCAGCAGCCTAGACTCCCGGGGGGATACGCAGTATTTT.

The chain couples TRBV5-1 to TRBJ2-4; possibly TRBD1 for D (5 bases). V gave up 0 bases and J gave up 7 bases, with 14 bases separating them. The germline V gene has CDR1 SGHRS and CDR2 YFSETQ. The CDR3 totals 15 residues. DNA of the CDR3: TGCGCCAGCAGCTTGGTCATAGGGGAAGGTAACATTCAGTACTTC. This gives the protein CASSLVIGEGNIQYF.

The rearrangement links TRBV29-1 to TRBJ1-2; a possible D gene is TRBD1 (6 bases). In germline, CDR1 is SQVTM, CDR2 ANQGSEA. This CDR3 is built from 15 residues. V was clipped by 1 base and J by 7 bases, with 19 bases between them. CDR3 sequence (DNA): TGCAGCGTTGAAGGGGCGGGGGCCCGCGCCGGTGGCTACACCTTC. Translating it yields CSVEGAGARAGGYTF.